Listed here are 9 T cell receptor beta chains from one sample, sequenced in a study of beta chain features in type 1 diabetes (dated by TCRdb to the late 2010s). Libraries were built with the immunoSEQ multiplex PCR assay. All of the isolated RNA was reverse transcribed with the High Capacity cDNA Reverse Transcription Kit, so expressed TCRB transcripts were sequenced. TCRdb's version of the immuneACCESS table is confined to in-frame rearrangements and falls short of the full clone set. An unresolved V gene accounts for under half of the shortfall where checked; the remainder is of unknown origin. The sample has 600,000 to 750,000 clones on record, around 12% of them singletons. The top ten constitute around 0.12% of the sample. General study outcomes and caveats: In all four CD4+ subsets, TCRB CDR3 length was moderately but significantly shorter in type 1 diabetes patients.

Their target antigens are unknown. The sequencing sample was made of naive CD4+ T cells from blood. In light of the paper, this sample's cell subset or site label describes: true naive CD4+ T cells. The receptors were gathered from a man aged 30 to 45 with type 1 diabetes.

The V call is TRBV7-9, the J call TRBJ2-5, with 9 bases lining up with TRBD1. With V trimmed by 4 bases and J by 1 base, 10 bases remained unmatched. The length of the CDR3 is 17 residues. Germline V gives CDR1 SEHNR, CDR2 FQNEAQ (reference sequence). The CDR3 bases are TGTGCCAGCAGCTCACTCGCCGGGACAGGGTTCCAAGAGACCCAGTACTTC. Translation gives CASSSLAGTGFQETQYF.

This clone was observed a few times. The J gene is TRBJ1-1, the V gene TRBV18, with D possibly TRBD1 on 6 matching bases. CDR3 length: 15 amino acids. Looked up from germline, CDR1 is KGHSH and CDR2 is LQKENI. Trimming took off 8 bases at V and 4 bases at J, with 20 bases between the two ends. CDR3 loop: CASRSSGALGTEAFF. The CDR3 bases are TGTGCCAGCCGTTCGTCGGGGGCTTTAGGCACTGAAGCTTTCTTT. Full variable domain (remainder filled in from reference TRBV18 and TRBJ1-1): NAGVMQNPRHLVRRRGQEARLRCSPMKGHSHVYWYRQLPEEGLKFMVYLQKENIIDESGMPKERFSAEFPKEGPSILRIQQVVRGDSAAYFCASRSSGALGTEAFFGQGTRLTVV.

The chain uses TRBV28 and TRBJ2-6, with D possibly matching TRBD2 (6 bases). Between the trimmed V and J ends, which lost 4 bases and 1 base, there was a span of 8 bases. The germline V gene has CDR1 MDHEN and CDR2 SYDVKM. The CDR3 has 15 amino acids. CDR3 amino acids: CASSSRGSGANVLTF. The DNA of the CDR3 is TGTGCCAGCAGTTCCCGGGGGTCTGGGGCCAACGTCCTGACTTTC.

This clone was detected a few times. The rearrangement joins TRBV6-5 to TRBJ1-6, with TRBD1 matching 7 bases. CDR3 length: 14 amino acids. CDR1 is MNHEY, CDR2 SVGAGI, per germline. Trimming at V came to 5 bases and at J to 10 bases, leaving 8 bases not matched to a gene. CDR3: CASSIRDSGSPLHF. As DNA, the CDR3 is TGTGCCAGCAGTATCCGGGACAGTGGGTCACCCCTCCACTTT.

The rearrangement uses TRBV12-5 and TRBJ1-2; TRBD1 aligns across 7 bases. The germline CDR1 and CDR2 sequences are LGHNT and FRNRAP. The CDR3 is 14 residues long. The trim removed 5 bases at V and 4 bases at J, leaving 7 bases unmatched. The CDR3 nucleotides read TGTGCTAGTGGTACCCTACAGGGGCTCTATGGCTACACCTTC. Amino acid sequence: CASGTLQGLYGYTF.

This clone was found a few times. This CDR3 is also generated by other DNA sequences in the sample. The chain combines TRBV7-3 with TRBJ1-1; D not resolved. The CDR3 length is 13 residues. Trimming left V 3 bases short and J 1 base short, with 6 bases between. Germline CDR1 SGHTA, CDR2 FQGTGA. The CDR3 sequence: CASSLGRNTEAFF. The CDR3 DNA sequence: TGTGCCAGCAGCTTGGGGAGGAACACTGAAGCTTTCTTT.

This clone was counted only a few times. This specimen includes other DNA sequences encoding the same CDR3. V usage is TRBV5-4 and J usage is TRBJ2-2; no definite D call. V lost 4 bases and J lost 2, with 6 bases in between. CDR1 is SGHNT, CDR2 YYREEE, per germline (reference sequence). The CDR3 spans 13 residues. The CDR3 is CASSLQNTGELFF. In DNA form, the CDR3 reads TGTGCCAGCAGCCTTCAAAACACCGGGGAGCTGTTTTTT.

This clone was detected a few times. The genes are TRBV7-9 and TRBJ2-1; D perhaps matches TRBD1 (6 bases). Germline assignment: CDR1 SEHNR and CDR2 FQNEAQ (reference sequence). Trimming took off 3 bases at V and 6 bases at J, with 9 bases between the two ends. The CDR3 extends over 13 amino acids. CDR3 DNA: TGTGCCAGCAGCTTGGACAGCTTCAATGAGCAGTTCTTC. Protein product: CASSLDSFNEQFF.

CDR3 in DNA: TGTGCCAGCACCCAAGGGGAGGAGGGGAAGCAGTACTTC. This translates into CASTQGEEGKQYF. V is TRBV9 and J is TRBJ2-7; tentative D call: TRBD2 (6 bases). Trimming took off 6 bases at V and 8 bases at J, with 18 bases between the two ends. The CDR3 is made up of 13 amino acids. CDR1 is SGDLS and CDR2 is YYNGEE in the germline V gene.